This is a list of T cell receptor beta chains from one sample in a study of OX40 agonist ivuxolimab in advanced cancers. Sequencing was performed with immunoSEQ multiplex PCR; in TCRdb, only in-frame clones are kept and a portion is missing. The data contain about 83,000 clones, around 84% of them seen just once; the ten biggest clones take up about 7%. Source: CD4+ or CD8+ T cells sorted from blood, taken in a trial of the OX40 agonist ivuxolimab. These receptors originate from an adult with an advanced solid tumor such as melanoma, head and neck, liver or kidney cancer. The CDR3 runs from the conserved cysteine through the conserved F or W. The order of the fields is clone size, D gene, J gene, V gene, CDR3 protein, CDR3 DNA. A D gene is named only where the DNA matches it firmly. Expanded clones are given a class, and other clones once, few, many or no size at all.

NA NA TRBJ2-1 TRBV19 CASRPTGGDEQFF TGTGCCAGTAGACCGACAGGAGGGGATGAGCAGTTCTTC
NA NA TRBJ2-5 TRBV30 CAWSDSTVRETQYF TGTGCCTGGAGTGATTCGACAGTCCGCGAGACCCAGTACTTC
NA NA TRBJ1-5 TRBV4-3 CASSQGYLDKPQHF TGCGCCAGCAGCCAAGGGTACCTGGATAAGCCCCAGCATTTT
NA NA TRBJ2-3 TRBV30 CAWRAGATQYF TGTGCCTGGCGAGCGGGCGCCACGCAGTATTTT
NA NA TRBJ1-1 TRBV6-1 CASLTFGGNTEAFF TGTGCCAGCCTGACGTTCGGGGGGAACACTGAAGCTTTCTTT
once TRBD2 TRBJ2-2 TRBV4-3 CASSQGGGSGGTGELFF TGCGCCAGCAGCCAAGGTGGCGGGAGCGGCGGCACCGGGGAGCTGTTTTTT
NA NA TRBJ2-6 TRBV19 CATRSSGANVLTF TGTGCCACTCGGAGCTCTGGGGCCAACGTCCTGACTTTC
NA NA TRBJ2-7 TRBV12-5 CASGLDISSEQYF TGTGCTAGTGGTTTGGATATCTCCTCCGAGCAGTACTTC
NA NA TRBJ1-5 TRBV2 CASGDPNQPQHF TGTGCCAGCGGGGACCCGAATCAGCCCCAGCATTTT
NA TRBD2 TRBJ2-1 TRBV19 CASSISLAGGSEQFF TGTGCCAGTAGTATTAGTCTAGCGGGAGGAAGTGAGCAGTTCTTC
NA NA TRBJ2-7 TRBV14 CASSQRQSSLYEQYF TGTGCCAGCAGCCAAAGGCAGTCCAGCCTCTACGAGCAGTACTTC
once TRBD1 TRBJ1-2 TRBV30 CAWSLGQRYYGYTF TGTGCCTGGAGTTTGGGACAGAGATACTATGGCTACACCTTC
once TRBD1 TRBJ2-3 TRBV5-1 CASQTGRGDTQYF TGCGCCAGCCAGACAGGGAGAGGGGATACGCAGTATTTT
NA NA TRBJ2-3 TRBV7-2 CASSSLLVDTQYF TGTGCCAGCAGCTCCCTCCTGGTGGATACGCAGTATTTT
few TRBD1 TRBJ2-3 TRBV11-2 CASSSGQGAFDTQYF TGTGCCAGCAGCTCAGGACAGGGGGCATTTGATACGCAGTATTTT
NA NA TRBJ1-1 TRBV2 CASNPRGGTEAFF TGTGCCAGCAACCCCAGGGGAGGTACTGAAGCTTTCTTT
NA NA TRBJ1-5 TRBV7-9 CASSPGSSYSNQPQHF TGTGCCAGCAGCCCAGGGAGCTCCTATAGCAATCAGCCCCAGCATTTT
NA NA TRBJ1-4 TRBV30 CAWTDGIVEKLFF TGTGCCTGGACGGACGGCATCGTGGAAAAACTGTTTTTT
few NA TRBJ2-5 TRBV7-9 CASSRMSGSLETQYF TGTGCCAGCAGTCGTATGTCCGGGAGTCTGGAGACCCAGTACTTC
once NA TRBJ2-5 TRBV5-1 CASSRTAQETQYF TGCGCCAGCAGTCGGACAGCTCAAGAGACCCAGTACTTC
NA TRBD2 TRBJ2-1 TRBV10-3 CAISESSREGLAGDNEQFF TGTGCCATCAGTGAGTCGAGCCGGGAGGGCCTTGCAGGGGACAATGAGCAGTTCTTC
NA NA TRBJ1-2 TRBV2 CASSEVLGSWGYTF TGTGCCAGCAGTGAAGTTTTGGGTTCTTGGGGCTACACCTTC
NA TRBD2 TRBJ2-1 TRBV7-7 CASSREGASYNEQFF TGTGCTAGCAGCCGGGAGGGAGCCTCCTACAATGAGCAGTTCTTC
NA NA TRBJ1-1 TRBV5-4 CASSLGIDSNTEAFF TGTGCCAGCAGCTTGGGGATTGACTCGAACACTGAAGCTTTCTTT
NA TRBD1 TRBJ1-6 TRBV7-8 CASSLLGQLTSPLHF TGTGCCAGCAGCCTGTTGGGACAGCTAACTTCACCCCTCCACTTT